The 15 T cell receptor beta chains below come from one sample, sequenced in a study of T cell responses to AZD1222 COVID-19 vaccine. Profiling relied on immunoSEQ multiplex PCR, and the TCRdb table lists in-frame clones only, not all of them. The profile shows over 70,000 clones, approximately 90% of them singletons. Sequenced material: peripheral blood, taken 28 days after the second AZD1222 dose. All receptors come from an adult who received the AZD1222 COVID-19 vaccine.

The chain employs TRBV24-1 and TRBJ2-3, with 12 nucleotides matching TRBD2. V gave up 0 bases and J gave up 0 bases; unmatched junction bases: 9. Germline lookup yields CDR1 KGHDR and CDR2 SFDVKD. This CDR3 has 20 residues. This CDR3 is CATSDLSPTSGGRSTDTQYF. The CDR3 DNA reads TGTGCCACCAGTGATTTGAGCCCGACTAGCGGGGGCCGTAGCACAGATACGCAGTATTTT.

This chain joins TRBV5-4 and TRBJ1-5; TRBD1 agrees at 8 bases. Germline V CDR1 and CDR2: SGHNT, YYREEE (reference sequence). The CDR3 consists of 14 residues. V shed 4 bases, J shed 4 bases, and the junction held 4 bases outside the gene matches. The CDR3 DNA reads as TGTGCCAGCAGCCAGACAGGGGATAATCAGCCCCAGCATTTT. Encoded protein: CASSQTGDNQPQHF.

The rearrangement links TRBV28 to TRBJ2-7; D possibly corresponds to TRBD1 (6 bases). V was trimmed by 11 bases and J by 0 bases, leaving 14 bases between them. Germline V lookup: CDR1 MDHEN, CDR2 SYDVKM. This CDR3 region has 13 residues. CDR3 bases: TGTGCCCTAGGCCCAGGGGACTCCTACGAGCAGTACTTC. Translation: CALGPGDSYEQYF. The variable domain in full, completed from reference TRBV28 and TRBJ2-7, reads DVKVTQSSRYLVKRTGEKVFLECVQDMDHENMFWYRQDPGLGLRLIYFSYDVKMKEKGDIPEGYSVSREKKERFSLILESASTNQTSMYLCALGPGDSYEQYFGPGTRLTVT.

This clone was counted a single time. The V call is TRBV19, the J call TRBJ1-5, with TRBD1 identical over 8 bases. Unmatched junction bases numbered 2, after V lost 1 base and J lost 3 bases. The germline V gene has CDR1 LNHDA and CDR2 SQIVND (reference sequence). The CDR3 is made up of 15 amino acids. The CDR3 region has the DNA TGTGCCAGTAGTATAGGACAGGGGTACAATCAGCCCCAGCATTTT. Translated, it gives CASSIGQGYNQPQHF.

The rearrangement joins TRBV24-1 to TRBJ2-3, with a tentative D call TRBD1 (6 bases). Germline CDR1 is KGHDR and CDR2 is SFDVKD. The CDR3 totals 14 residues. Trimming took 4 bases from V and 1 from J, leaving 8 bases between them. The CDR3 is CATSDPGGTDTQYF. CDR3 sequence (DNA): TGTGCCACCAGTGACCCAGGGGGCACAGATACGCAGTATTTT.

The J gene is TRBJ1-1, the V gene TRBV6-1, with a possible D match to TRBD1 (6 bases). Trimming pared 1 base from V and 4 bases from J, leaving 10 bases between. The germline gives CDR1 MNHNS, CDR2 SASEGT. The CDR3 runs 14 residues. The CDR3 loop is CASSEVFRGTEAFF. Written as DNA, the CDR3 is TGTGCCAGCAGTGAAGTCTTCAGGGGCACTGAAGCTTTCTTT.

The count of this clone is one. The chain links TRBV29-1 to TRBJ1-3; D is ambiguous. From germline, CDR1 is SQVTM and CDR2 ANQGSEA. V was cut by 7 bases and J by 0 bases, with 13 bases left in between. The CDR3 spans 14 residues. In nucleotides, the CDR3 is TGCAGCGCCCAAGGGAGGCTCTCTGGAAACACCATATATTTT. It specifies CSAQGRLSGNTIYF.

In its sample, this clone was seen once. This chain joins TRBV6-5 and TRBJ1-6; 7 bases are shared with TRBD1. The germline V gene has CDR1 MNHEY and CDR2 SVGAGI. The CDR3 loop spans 14 amino acids. Unmatched junction bases numbered 6, after V lost 6 bases and J lost 7 bases. The CDR3 region has the DNA TGTGCCAGCAGCACCGACAGGGACAATTCACCCCTCCACTTT. Its translation is CASSTDRDNSPLHF.

J is TRBJ2-7 and V is TRBV11-2; no firm D call. Trimming took 1 base from V and 2 from J, leaving 6 bases between them. Looked up from germline, CDR1 is SGHAT and CDR2 is FQNNGV. There are 13 residues in the CDR3. The CDR3, as DNA: TGTGCCAGCAGCTTAGCACACCCCTACGAGCAGTACTTC. This sequence encodes CASSLAHPYEQYF. Using reference TRBV11-2 and TRBJ2-7 for the parts outside the CDR3, the full variable domain is EAGVAQSPRYKIIEKRQSVAFWCNPISGHATLYWYQQILGQGPKLLIQFQNNGVVDDSQLPKDRFSAERLKGVDSTLKIQPAKLEDSAVYLCASSLAHPYEQYFGPGTRLTVT.

This chain links TRBV5-1 with TRBJ1-3; D perhaps matches TRBD1 (6 bases). CDR1 and CDR2 from the germline V gene are SGHRS and YFSETQ. This CDR3 is 16 amino acids long. Trimming took off 4 bases at V and 1 base at J, with 15 bases between the two ends. The CDR3 reads CASSGDKGGSGNTIYF. For the CDR3, the DNA is TGCGCCAGCAGCGGAGACAAGGGGGGTTCTGGAAACACCATATATTTT.

The chain is built from TRBV11-2 and TRBJ2-3; 13 nucleotides match TRBD2. Germline loops: CDR1 SGHAT, CDR2 FQNNGV. CDR3 length equals 14 residues. V lost 6 bases and J lost 8; bases outside the gene matches: 5. The CDR3 reads CASSQGTSGVTQYF. The DNA of the CDR3 is TGTGCCAGCAGTCAGGGGACTAGCGGGGTTACGCAGTATTTT.

This chain links TRBV29-1 with TRBJ2-2, with D uncertain. V lost 5 bases and J 4 bases, leaving 8 bases between the germline ends. Germline V gene sequence: CDR1 SQVTM, CDR2 ANQGSEA. This CDR3 has 12 amino acids. The CDR3 DNA reads as TGCAGCGTTCTTAAGGGCACCGGGGAGCTGTTTTTT. Encoded protein: CSVLKGTGELFF.

The chain has TRBV19 and TRBJ2-3; D call uncertain. CDR1 and CDR2 (germline): LNHDA, SQIVND (reference sequence). The germline V and J ends were trimmed by 8 bases and 4 bases, with 10 bases remaining between them. This CDR3 is built from 12 residues. The CDR3 DNA is TGTGCCAGTGAGAGGTCCCCAGATACGCAGTATTTT. Its translation: CASERSPDTQYF.

This clone has just one count. The rearrangement joins TRBV19 to TRBJ2-1; D ambiguous. CDR3 size: 15 residues. Germline CDR1 reads LNHDA; CDR2 reads SQIVND (reference sequence). The V and J ends lost 5 bases and 9 bases respectively, with 20 bases between them. The CDR3 sequence is CASSPSSGTHGEQFF. CDR3 DNA sequence: TGTGCCAGTAGTCCATCCTCAGGTACCCACGGTGAGCAGTTCTTC.

The rearrangement links TRBV4-3 to TRBJ2-3; no reliable D call. CDR3 size: 11 residues. Germline CDR1 LGHNA, CDR2 YSLEER. V lost 6 bases, J lost 0 bases, and 1 base lay in between. This CDR3 reads CASSSTDTQYF. The CDR3 coding sequence is TGCGCCAGCAGTAGCACAGATACGCAGTATTTT.